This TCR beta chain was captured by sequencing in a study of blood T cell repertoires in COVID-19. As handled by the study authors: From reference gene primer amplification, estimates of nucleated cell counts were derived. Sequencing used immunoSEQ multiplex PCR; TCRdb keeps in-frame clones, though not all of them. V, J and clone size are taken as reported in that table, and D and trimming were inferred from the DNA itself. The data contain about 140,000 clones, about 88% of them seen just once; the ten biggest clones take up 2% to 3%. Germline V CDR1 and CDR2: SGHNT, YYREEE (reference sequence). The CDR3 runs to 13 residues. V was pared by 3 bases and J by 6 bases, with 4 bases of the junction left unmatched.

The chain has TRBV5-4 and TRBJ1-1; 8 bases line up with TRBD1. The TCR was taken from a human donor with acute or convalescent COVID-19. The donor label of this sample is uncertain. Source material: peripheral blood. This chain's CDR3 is CASSSPDRAEAFF. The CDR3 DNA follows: TGTGCCAGCAGCTCTCCGGACAGGGCTGAAGCTTTCTTT.